This TCR beta chain originates from a study of CD8 T cells in ankylosing spondylitis. The CDR3 covers 15 residues. Losses at the gene ends were 3 bases for V and 4 bases for J; bases not matched to a gene: 4. TCRdb used MiXCR to reprocess the 5' RACE reads, holding one entry per CDR3 protein. The sample yields roughly 230,000 distinct CDR3 sequences, more than 15% seen once. This chain connects TRBV12-3 or TRBV12-4 to TRBJ2-5; TRBD1 matches 11 bases. Sequenced input: blood, either unsorted or a sorted T cell fraction (not recorded which). The source is a male donor with ankylosing spondylitis or in good health (not recorded which). CDR3 residues: CASSFPGTGGETQYF. The CDR3 DNA reads as TGTGCCAGCAGTTTCCCCGGGACAGGGGGAGAGACCCAGTACTTC.